These T cell receptor beta chains were read from a single sample in a study of T cells after yellow fever vaccination. TCRdb redid the calling of the 5' RACE reads with MiXCR, one entry per CDR3 protein. The sample records 300,000 to 400,000 distinct CDR3 sequences, 8.7% being singletons. The source was PBMCs, collected on the day of the first yellow fever vaccination. Source of these receptors: a man younger than 30 who received the YFV17D yellow fever vaccine. CDR3s include the opening cysteine and the closing phenylalanine or tryptophan. The D gene is left open where the match is weak. Only some rows state a clone size, as once, few, many or a class for expanded clones.

len	v_gene	d_gene	abundance	j_gene	CDR3aa	CDR3nt
13	TRBV20-1	-	-	TRBJ1-5	CSASWSPGQSQHF	TGCAGTGCTAGTTGGAGTCCGGGCCAGTCCCAGCATTTT
12	TRBV20-1	-	many	TRBJ2-1	CSARLSGYEQFF	TGCAGTGCTAGATTGAGCGGCTATGAGCAGTTCTTC
17	TRBV20-1	TRBD2	few	TRBJ2-1	CSARDPGLAGAYNEQFF	TGCAGTGCTAGAGATCCAGGCCTAGCGGGGGCCTACAATGAGCAGTTCTTC
14	TRBV6-2/TRBV6-3	-	few	TRBJ1-1	CASSYHEMNTEAFF	TGTGCCAGCAGTTATCACGAGATGAACACTGAAGCTTTCTTT
13	TRBV5-5	-	few	TRBJ2-1	CASSLGSWDEQFF	TGTGCCAGCAGCTTGGGCAGTTGGGATGAGCAGTTCTTC
16	TRBV7-2	-	-	TRBJ2-5	CASSLGPRLTEETQYF	TGTGCCAGCAGCTTAGGCCCCCGTTTGACGGAAGAGACCCAGTACTTC
15	TRBV6-2/TRBV6-3	-	-	TRBJ1-5	CASSSWTDSNQPQHF	TGTGCCAGCAGTTCCTGGACAGACAGCAATCAGCCCCAGCATTTT
15	TRBV3-1	TRBD1	few	TRBJ1-2	CASSPRTGPRIGYTF	TGTGCCAGCAGCCCTCGGACAGGGCCTAGGATCGGCTACACCTTC
13	TRBV5-1	-	few	TRBJ1-1	CASSFEEYSEAFF	TGCGCCAGCAGCTTTGAGGAATACAGTGAAGCTTTCTTT
14	TRBV20-1	TRBD2	-	TRBJ2-5	CSASFAGVSETQYF	TGCAGTGCTAGTTTTGCGGGGGTCTCAGAGACCCAGTACTTC
15	TRBV18	TRBD1	few	TRBJ2-5	CASSPNRGDGETQYF	TGTGCCAGCTCACCTAACAGGGGAGATGGAGAGACCCAGTACTTC
12	TRBV20-1	-	-	TRBJ2-5	CSVTGSAETQYF	TGCAGTGTTACAGGGAGCGCCGAGACCCAGTACTTC
16	TRBV7-2	-	-	TRBJ2-3	CASSQRGPLSTDTQYF	TGTGCCAGCAGCCAAAGAGGCCCCCTTAGCACAGATACGCAGTATTTT
16	TRBV7-6	TRBD2	few	TRBJ2-3	CASSFLTSVSTDTQYF	TGTGCCAGCAGCTTCCTAACTAGCGTCAGCACAGATACGCAGTATTTT
13	TRBV20-1	-	-	TRBJ1-5	CSAKRPGAQPQHF	TGCAGTGCGAAACGGCCGGGGGCTCAGCCCCAGCATTTT
16	TRBV7-2	TRBD2	-	TRBJ2-1	CASSLSARRGGDEQFF	TGTGCCAGCAGCTTAAGCGCCCGACGGGGGGGGGATGAGCAGTTCTTC
14	TRBV7-9	-	few	TRBJ1-2	CASSLGAPNYGYTF	TGTGCCAGCAGCTTGGGTGCCCCGAACTATGGCTACACCTTC
16	TRBV7-3	TRBD2	-	TRBJ2-3	CASSSRGGASTDTQYF	TGTGCCAGCAGCTCCCGGGGAGGGGCAAGCACAGATACGCAGTATTTT
13	TRBV6-1	-	-	TRBJ2-3	CASRTGYTDTQYF	TGTGCCAGCAGAACAGGATACACAGATACGCAGTATTTT
13	TRBV5-6	TRBD1	few	TRBJ1-2	CASSPRGPYGYTF	TGTGCCAGCAGCCCTAGGGGGCCCTATGGCTACACCTTC
14	TRBV6-2/TRBV6-3	-	many	TRBJ2-1	CASSYHASYNEQFF	TGTGCCAGCAGTTATCACGCGTCCTACAATGAGCAGTTCTTC
15	TRBV5-1	-	many	TRBJ2-5	CASSPFGGNQETQYF	TGCGCCAGCAGCCCCTTTGGGGGGAACCAAGAGACCCAGTACTTC
11	TRBV29-1	-	-	TRBJ2-7	CSVSLDYEQYF	TGCAGCGTTTCTTTGGACTACGAGCAGTACTTC
14	TRBV27	TRBD2	-	TRBJ2-7	CASSEGLAGYEQYF	TGTGCCAGCAGTGAGGGACTAGCGGGATACGAGCAGTACTTC
14	TRBV4-3	-	many	TRBJ2-3	CASSQELETDTQYF	TGCGCCAGCAGCCAAGAACTAGAAACAGATACGCAGTATTTT
13	TRBV7-2	TRBD2	-	TRBJ2-7	CASSFRDYYEQYF	TGTGCCAGCAGCTTCCGGGACTACTACGAGCAGTACTTC
18	TRBV5-1	TRBD1	few	TRBJ1-6	CASSLNWGQSSYNSPLHF	TGCGCCAGCAGCTTGAACTGGGGACAGAGCTCCTATAATTCACCCCTCCACTTT
14	TRBV7-9	TRBD1	many	TRBJ2-3	CASSWTGGTDTQYF	TGTGCCAGCAGCTGGACAGGGGGCACAGATACGCAGTATTTT
15	TRBV11-2	-	many	TRBJ2-7	CASSLEAGRFHEQYF	TGTGCCAGCAGCTTAGAGGCAGGGAGGTTCCACGAGCAGTACTTC
13	TRBV7-2	-	-	TRBJ1-6	CASSLVRRSPLHF	TGTGCCAGCAGCTTAGTCCGTCGTTCACCCCTCCACTTT
14	TRBV3-1	TRBD1	few	TRBJ1-1	CASSPRDSHRRAFF	TGTGCCAGCAGCCCCCGGGACAGCCATAGAAGAGCTTTCTTT
15	TRBV12-3/TRBV12-4	-	few	TRBJ2-1	CASTVNQDSYNEQFF	TGTGCCAGCACCGTAAACCAGGATTCCTACAATGAGCAGTTCTTC
16	TRBV6-1	TRBD1	-	TRBJ2-2	CASEDLQGANTGELFF	TGTGCCAGCGAAGATTTACAGGGGGCGAACACCGGGGAGCTGTTTTTT
13	TRBV12-3/TRBV12-4	TRBD1	-	TRBJ1-5	CASTITGGQPQHF	TGTGCCAGCACCATAACAGGGGGTCAGCCCCAGCATTTT
13	TRBV6-6	-	-	TRBJ2-1	CASTQKGYNEQFF	TGTGCCAGCACTCAGAAGGGTTACAATGAGCAGTTCTTC
19	TRBV5-1	TRBD2	-	TRBJ2-3	CASSSGLAGGLFRTDTQYF	TGCGCCAGCAGCTCGGGACTAGCGGGGGGCCTCTTCCGCACAGATACGCAGTATTTT
16	TRBV9	TRBD2	-	TRBJ2-3	CATSPSSGGLADTQYF	TGTGCCACCTCACCCAGTAGCGGGGGATTGGCTGATACGCAGTATTTT
16	TRBV18	-	-	TRBJ1-6	CASSRDRSSYNSPLHF	TGTGCCAGCTCCCGTGACAGAAGCTCCTATAATTCACCCCTCCACTTT
15	TRBV11-2	TRBD1	few	TRBJ2-7	CASSLQQGESYEQYF	TGTGCCAGCAGCTTACAGCAGGGGGAATCCTACGAGCAGTACTTC
14	TRBV6-1	TRBD2	many	TRBJ2-3	CATGTSGGGDTQYF	TGTGCCACCGGGACTAGCGGGGGCGGGGATACGCAGTATTTT
14	TRBV12-3/TRBV12-4	-	-	TRBJ2-3	CASQKDRFTDTQYF	TGTGCCAGCCAAAAGGACAGATTCACAGATACGCAGTATTTT
15	TRBV2	TRBD1	few	TRBJ1-6	CASSGQGMDNSPLHF	TGTGCCAGCAGTGGACAGGGGATGGATAATTCACCCCTCCACTTT
15	TRBV2	-	few	TRBJ2-2	CASSAVGPNTGELFF	TGTGCCAGCAGTGCCGTGGGCCCGAACACCGGGGAGCTGTTTTTT
15	TRBV20-1	-	few	TRBJ2-1	CSARDPGGFYNEQFF	TGCAGTGCTAGAGACCCCGGAGGGTTCTACAATGAGCAGTTCTTC
15	TRBV12-3/TRBV12-4	TRBD1	many	TRBJ2-7	CASSLRDRLNYEQYF	TGTGCCAGCAGTCTCCGGGACAGGTTGAACTACGAGCAGTACTTC
15	TRBV7-2	TRBD1	few	TRBJ1-4	CASSLGTVLREKLFF	TGTGCCAGCAGCCTAGGGACAGTTTTGCGCGAAAAACTGTTTTTT
16	TRBV11-2	TRBD1	-	TRBJ1-1	CASSAPRDSSRREAFF	TGTGCCAGCAGCGCACCCAGGGACAGTTCAAGGCGAGAAGCTTTCTTT
14	TRBV20-1	-	few	TRBJ2-7	CSATPVAGNYEQYF	TGCAGTGCTACCCCGGTGGCAGGAAACTACGAGCAGTACTTC
12	TRBV12-3/TRBV12-4	-	few	TRBJ1-4	CATLGGAEKLFF	TGTGCCACCCTAGGGGGGGCGGAAAAACTGTTTTTT
19	TRBV12-3/TRBV12-4	TRBD2	few	TRBJ2-4	CASKAYSGGGTGAKNIQYF	TGTGCCAGCAAAGCGTATAGCGGGGGGGGGACCGGGGCCAAAAACATTCAGTACTTC
17	TRBV10-3	-	few	TRBJ1-3	CAISAPDRTPSGNTIYF	TGTGCCATCAGTGCCCCGGACAGAACCCCTTCTGGAAACACCATATATTTT